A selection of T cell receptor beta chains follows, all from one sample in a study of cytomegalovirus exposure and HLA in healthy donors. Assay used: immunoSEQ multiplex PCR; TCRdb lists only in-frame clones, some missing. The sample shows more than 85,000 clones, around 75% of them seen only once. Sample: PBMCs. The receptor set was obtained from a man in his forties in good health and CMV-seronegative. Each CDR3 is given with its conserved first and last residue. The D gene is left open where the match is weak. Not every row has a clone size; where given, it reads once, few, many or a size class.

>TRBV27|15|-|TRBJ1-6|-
TGTGCCAGCAGTTTAGGGCAGCAAAAGAATTCACCCCTCCACTTT
CASSLGQQKNSPLHF
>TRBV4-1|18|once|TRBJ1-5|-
TGCGCCAGCAGCCAAGACGCTCTCGTGGGGAGTTCCAATCAGCCCCAGCATTTT
CASSQDALVGSSNQPQHF
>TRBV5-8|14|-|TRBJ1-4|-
TGTGCCAGCAGTGCGGCAGTTTCAAATGAAAAACTGTTTTTT
CASSAAVSNEKLFF
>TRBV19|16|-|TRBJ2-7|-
TGTGCCAGTAGTACCCCCAATATAGAGACTTCCTACGAGCAGTACTTC
CASSTPNIETSYEQYF
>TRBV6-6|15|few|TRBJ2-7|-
TGTGCCAGCAGTTACTCGTCCAGGGGGGTATACGAGCAGTACTTC
CASSYSSRGVYEQYF
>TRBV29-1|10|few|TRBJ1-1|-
TGCAGCGTTGAACCTAATGAAGCTTTCTTT
CSVEPNEAFF
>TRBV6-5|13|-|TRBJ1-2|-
TGTGCCAGCAGTTACGGGGGGGAGTATGGCTACACCTTC
CASSYGGEYGYTF
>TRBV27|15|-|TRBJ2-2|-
TGTGCCAGCAGTTTACTCAGGGAGGACACCGGGGAGCTGTTTTTT
CASSLLREDTGELFF
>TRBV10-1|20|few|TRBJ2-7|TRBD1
TGCGCCAGCAACGGATTTAACAGGGGGAACCTTTGGGGAGGCGGCTACGAGCAGTACTTC
CASNGFNRGNLWGGGYEQYF
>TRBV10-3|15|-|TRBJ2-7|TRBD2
TGTGCCATCAGCTCGGGACTAGCGGTCTCCTACGAGCAGTACTTC
CAISSGLAVSYEQYF
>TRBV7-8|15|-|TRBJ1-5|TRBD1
TGTGCCAGCAGCCCACCGGGACAGGGACATCAGCCCCAGCATTTT
CASSPPGQGHQPQHF
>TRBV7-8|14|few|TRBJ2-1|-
TGTGCCAGCATCCGTAACCGGCGGTCCAATGAGCAGTTCTTC
CASIRNRRSNEQFF
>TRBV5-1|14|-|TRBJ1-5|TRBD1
TGCGCCAGCAGCCTCTCGACAGGGCTTTGGCCCCAGCATTTT
CASSLSTGLWPQHF
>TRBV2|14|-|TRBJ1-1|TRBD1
TGTGCCAGCAGTGAGACAGGGGTCGACACTGAAGCTTTCTTT
CASSETGVDTEAFF
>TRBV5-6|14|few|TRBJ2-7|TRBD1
TGTGCCAGCAGCCCCAGGACAGGGGGGGTCGAGCAGTACTTC
CASSPRTGGVEQYF
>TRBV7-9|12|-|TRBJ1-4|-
TGTGCCAGCAGCGGCGGGGGAGAAAAACTGTTTTTT
CASSGGGEKLFF
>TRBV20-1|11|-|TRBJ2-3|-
TGCAGTGCGACGCCGGGAGATACGCAGTATTTT
CSATPGDTQYF
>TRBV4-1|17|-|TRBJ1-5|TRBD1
TGCGCCAGCAGCCAAGGGTACCGGGACAGGGAGACTCAGCCCCAGCATTTT
CASSQGYRDRETQPQHF
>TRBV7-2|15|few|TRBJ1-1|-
TGTGCCAGCAGTAGATATACAGGGAGGGTGGCTGAAGCTTTCTTT
CASSRYTGRVAEAFF
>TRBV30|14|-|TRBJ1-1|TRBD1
TGTGCCTGGAGTGGGGGACAGGAGAACACTGAAGCTTTCTTT
CAWSGGQENTEAFF
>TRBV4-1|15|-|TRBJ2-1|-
TGCGCCAGCAGCCATTCAACACTAGTAAACAATGAGCAGTTCTTC
CASSHSTLVNNEQFF
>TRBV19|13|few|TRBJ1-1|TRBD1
TGTGCCAGTAGTATCCTGACAGGGACTGAAGCTTTCTTT
CASSILTGTEAFF
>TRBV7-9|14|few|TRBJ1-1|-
TGTGCCAGCAGCGGCAGGCACATGAACACTGAAGCTTTCTTT
CASSGRHMNTEAFF
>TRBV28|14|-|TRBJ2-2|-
TGTGCCAGCATTCAGGGAAGGGTGGGCGGGGAGCTGTTTTTT
CASIQGRVGGELFF
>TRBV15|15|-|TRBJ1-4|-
TGTGCCACCAGCAGGGACCGCGGGCGGGGTGAAAAACTGTTTTTT
CATSRDRGRGEKLFF
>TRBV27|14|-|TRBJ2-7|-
TGTGCCAGCAGTGAATTGAACAGGCTTACGGAGCAGTACTTC
CASSELNRLTEQYF
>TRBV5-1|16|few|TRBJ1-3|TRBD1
TGCGCCAGCAGCGTAGGACAGGTATTCTCTAGAAACACCATATATTTT
CASSVGQVFSRNTIYF
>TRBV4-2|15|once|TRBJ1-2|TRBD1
TGTGCCAGCAGCCAAGATTCGCCAAGGGGGCATGGCTACACCTTC
CASSQDSPRGHGYTF
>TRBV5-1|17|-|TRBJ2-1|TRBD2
TGCGCCAGCAGCACGGGACTAGCGGGAGGTACGTGGAATGAGCAGTTCTTC
CASSTGLAGGTWNEQFF
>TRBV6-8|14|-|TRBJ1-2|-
TGTGCCAGCACAGACAGCGAAGCTAACTATGGCTACACCTTC
CASTDSEANYGYTF
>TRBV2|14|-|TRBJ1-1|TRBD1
TGTGCCAGCAGTGCGACAGGGCCAGGCACTGAAGCTTTCTTT
CASSATGPGTEAFF
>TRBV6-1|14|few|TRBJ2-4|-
TGTGCCAGCAGTGGGTCTATAACCAAAAACATTCAGTACTTC
CASSGSITKNIQYF
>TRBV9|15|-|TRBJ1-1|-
TGTGCCAGCAGCGTAGAAGCAGGGGCGAACACTGAAGCTTTCTTT
CASSVEAGANTEAFF